A selection of T cell receptor beta chains follows, all from one sample in a study of tumor and adjacent non-tumor tissue in lung cancer. In TCRdb, the multiplex PCR reads were re-called with MiXCR into one record per CDR3 protein. The table shows about 93,000 distinct CDR3 sequences, with approximately 65% occurring only once. The specimen was lung tumor tissue. These receptors were taken from a man aged 60 to 69 with non-small cell lung cancer. The CDR3 runs from the conserved cysteine through the conserved F or W. The D gene is left open where the match is weak. Not every row has a clone size; where given, it reads once, few, many or a size class.

j_call: TRBJ2-3; clone_size: many; d_call: TRBD2; cdr3_length: 15; v_call: TRBV4-1; cdr3_nt: TGCGCCAGCAGCCGGACTAGCGGGGGGATAGATACGCAGTATTTT; cdr3_aa: CASSRTSGGIDTQYF
j_call: TRBJ2-7; clone_size: many; d_call: .; cdr3_length: 15; v_call: TRBV4-2; cdr3_nt: TGTGCCAGCAGCCTAACTAAGGACTCTGGGCGCGAGCAGTACTTC; cdr3_aa: CASSLTKDSGREQYF
j_call: TRBJ2-7; clone_size: many; d_call: TRBD1; cdr3_length: 12; v_call: TRBV5-4; cdr3_nt: TGTGCCAGCAGCAGGACAGGGGGCGAGCAGTACTTC; cdr3_aa: CASSRTGGEQYF
j_call: TRBJ1-6; clone_size: many; d_call: .; cdr3_length: 15; v_call: TRBV6-1; cdr3_nt: TGTGCCAGCAGTGTGCAGGGGTCCTATAATTCACCCCTCCACTTT; cdr3_aa: CASSVQGSYNSPLHF
j_call: TRBJ2-3; clone_size: many; d_call: TRBD2; cdr3_length: 18; v_call: TRBV6-6; cdr3_nt: TGTGCCAGCAGTCTCCTTGGACTAGCGGGGGACGGAGTAGATACGCAGTATTTT; cdr3_aa: CASSLLGLAGDGVDTQYF
j_call: TRBJ1-1; clone_size: .; d_call: TRBD1; cdr3_length: 14; v_call: TRBV11-1; cdr3_nt: TGTGTCAGTAGCGGGCGGACAGGACGGACTGAAGCTTTCTTT; cdr3_aa: CVSSGRTGRTEAFF
j_call: TRBJ2-5; clone_size: .; d_call: .; cdr3_length: 14; v_call: TRBV12-3/TRBV12-4; cdr3_nt: TGTGCCAGCAGGCGGGGAATGGGCCGAGTGACCCAGTACTTC; cdr3_aa: CASRRGMGRVTQYF
j_call: TRBJ2-2; clone_size: .; d_call: .; cdr3_length: 14; v_call: TRBV7-8; cdr3_nt: TGTGCCAACAGCTCTGACTGGAACACCGGGGGGCTGTTTTTT; cdr3_aa: CANSSDWNTGGLFF
j_call: TRBJ2-1; clone_size: many; d_call: TRBD2; cdr3_length: 16; v_call: TRBV11-2; cdr3_nt: TGTGCCAGCAGCCCCCGGACTAGCCTCTCCTACAATGAGCAGTTCTTC; cdr3_aa: CASSPRTSLSYNEQFF
j_call: TRBJ2-1; clone_size: .; d_call: .; cdr3_length: 13; v_call: TRBV29-1; cdr3_nt: TGCAGTGTTGGACGGACCGCCGCGAATGAGCCGTTCTTC; cdr3_aa: CSVGRTAANEPFF
j_call: TRBJ2-6; clone_size: many; d_call: .; cdr3_length: 12; v_call: TRBV5-5; cdr3_nt: TGTGCCGACTTCAAGGGGGCCAACGTCCTGACTTTC; cdr3_aa: CADFKGANVLTF
j_call: TRBJ1-2; clone_size: many; d_call: TRBD1; cdr3_length: 14; v_call: TRBV12-3/TRBV12-4; cdr3_nt: TGTGCCAGCAGTCTCAGACAGGGGGCGAGAGGCTACACCTTC; cdr3_aa: CASSLRQGARGYTF
j_call: TRBJ1-2; clone_size: few; d_call: .; cdr3_length: 15; v_call: TRBV18; cdr3_nt: TGTGCCAGCTCACCTGGTCAGTCAGTTTCGGGTGGCTACACCTTC; cdr3_aa: CASSPGQSVSGGYTF
j_call: TRBJ1-1; clone_size: many; d_call: TRBD1; cdr3_length: 11; v_call: TRBV29-1; cdr3_nt: TGCAGCGTTGAAGGGCAGGGGGCGGCTTTCTTT; cdr3_aa: CSVEGQGAAFF
j_call: TRBJ1-1; clone_size: .; d_call: .; cdr3_length: 14; v_call: TRBV11-1; cdr3_nt: TGTGCCAGCAGCTTGAGGGGCCCGGACACTGAAGCTTTCTTT; cdr3_aa: CASSLRGPDTEAFF